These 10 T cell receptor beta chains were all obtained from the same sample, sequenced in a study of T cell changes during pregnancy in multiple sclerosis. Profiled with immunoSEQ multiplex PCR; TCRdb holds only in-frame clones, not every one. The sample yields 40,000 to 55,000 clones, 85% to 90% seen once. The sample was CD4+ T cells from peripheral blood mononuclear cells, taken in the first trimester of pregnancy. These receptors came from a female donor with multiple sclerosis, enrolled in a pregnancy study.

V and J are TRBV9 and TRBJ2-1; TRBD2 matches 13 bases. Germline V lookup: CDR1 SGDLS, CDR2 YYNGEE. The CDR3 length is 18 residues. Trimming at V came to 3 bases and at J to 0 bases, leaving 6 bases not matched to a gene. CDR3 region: CASSGSRTSGSSYNEQFF. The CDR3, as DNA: TGTGCCAGCAGCGGAAGTAGGACTAGCGGGAGCTCCTACAATGAGCAGTTCTTC.

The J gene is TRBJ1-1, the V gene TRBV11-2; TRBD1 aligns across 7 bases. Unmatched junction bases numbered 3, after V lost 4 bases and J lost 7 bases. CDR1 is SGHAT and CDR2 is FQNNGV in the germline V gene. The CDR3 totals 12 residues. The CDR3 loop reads CASSWGTDEAFF. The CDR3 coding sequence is TGTGCCAGCAGCTGGGGGACAGATGAAGCTTTCTTT.

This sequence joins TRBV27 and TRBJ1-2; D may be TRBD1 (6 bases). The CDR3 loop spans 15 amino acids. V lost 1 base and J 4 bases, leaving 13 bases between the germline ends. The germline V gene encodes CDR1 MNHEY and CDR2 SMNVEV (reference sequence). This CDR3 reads CASSLFAAGAYGYTF. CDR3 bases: TGTGCCAGCAGTTTATTCGCGGCAGGGGCCTATGGCTACACCTTC.

For the CDR3, the DNA is TGTGCCAGTACACACAGGCCCCTGAATAATGAAAAACTGTTTTTT. The encoded protein is CASTHRPLNNEKLFF. The chain joins TRBV19 to TRBJ1-4, with D possibly being TRBD1 (5 bases). The V end lost 7 bases, the J end lost 4 bases, and 16 bases lay between the germline ends. The germline gives CDR1 LNHDA, CDR2 SQIVND (reference sequence). This CDR3 has 15 residues.

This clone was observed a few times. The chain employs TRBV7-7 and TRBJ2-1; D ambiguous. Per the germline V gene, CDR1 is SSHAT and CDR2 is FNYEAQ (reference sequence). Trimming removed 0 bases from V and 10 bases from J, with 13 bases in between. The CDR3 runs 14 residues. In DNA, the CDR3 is TGTGCCAGCAGCTTAGCCCCAAACAGCCCCGAGCAGTTCTTC. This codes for CASSLAPNSPEQFF.

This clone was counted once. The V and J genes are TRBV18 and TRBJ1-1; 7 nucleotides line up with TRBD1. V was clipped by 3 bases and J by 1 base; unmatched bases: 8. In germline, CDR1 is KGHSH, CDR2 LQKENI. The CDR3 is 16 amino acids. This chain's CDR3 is CASSPGVQGTNTEAFF. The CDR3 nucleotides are TGTGCCAGCTCACCGGGGGTACAGGGGACGAACACTGAAGCTTTCTTT.

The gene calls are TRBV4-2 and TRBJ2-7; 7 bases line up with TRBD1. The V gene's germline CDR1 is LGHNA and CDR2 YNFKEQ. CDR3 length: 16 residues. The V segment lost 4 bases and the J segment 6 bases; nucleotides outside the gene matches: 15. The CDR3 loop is CASSLKGSVGGAEQYF. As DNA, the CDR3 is TGTGCCAGCAGCCTAAAAGGATCGGTAGGGGGCGCCGAGCAGTACTTC.

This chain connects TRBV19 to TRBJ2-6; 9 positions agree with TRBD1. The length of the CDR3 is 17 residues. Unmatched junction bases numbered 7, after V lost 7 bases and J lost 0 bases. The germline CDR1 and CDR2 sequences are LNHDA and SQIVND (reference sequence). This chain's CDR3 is CASTTGTGRSGANVLTF. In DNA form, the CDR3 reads TGTGCCAGTACCACCGGGACAGGGCGCTCTGGGGCCAACGTCCTGACTTTC.

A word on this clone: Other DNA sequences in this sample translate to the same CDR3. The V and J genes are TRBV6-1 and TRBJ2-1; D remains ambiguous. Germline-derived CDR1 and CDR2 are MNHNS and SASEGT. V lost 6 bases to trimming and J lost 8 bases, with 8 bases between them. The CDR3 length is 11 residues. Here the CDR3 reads CASSYLDEQFF. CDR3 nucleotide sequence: TGTGCCAGCAGCTACCTGGATGAGCAGTTCTTC.

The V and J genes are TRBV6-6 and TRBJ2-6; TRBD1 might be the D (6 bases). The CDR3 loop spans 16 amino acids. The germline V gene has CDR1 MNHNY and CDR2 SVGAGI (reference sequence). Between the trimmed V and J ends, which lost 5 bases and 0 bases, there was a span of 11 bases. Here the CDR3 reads CASSPLTGSGANVLTF. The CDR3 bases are TGTGCCAGCAGTCCCCTGACAGGCTCTGGGGCCAACGTCCTGACTTTC.